Shown below are 20 T cell receptor beta chains from a single sample sequenced in a study of early T cells in non-severe SARS-CoV-2 infection. One entry per CDR3 protein, called by TCRdb with MiXCR from the 5' RACE reads. This table has about 35,000 distinct CDR3 sequences, approximately 7.2% appearing once. The specimen comprised whole blood, sampled at baseline. All receptors come from an adult who was a healthcare worker with PCR-confirmed SARS-CoV-2 infection or an uninfected control (not recorded which).

This clonotype appeared once. The CDR3 bases are TGTGCCAGCAGTTACTCCAAGGGAAACACCATATATTTT. Amino acids: CASSYSKGNTIYF. The chain is built from TRBV6-5 and TRBJ1-3, with D unresolved. The CDR3 totals 13 residues. Looked up from germline, CDR1 is MNHEY and CDR2 is SVGAGI. V dropped 0 bases and J dropped 4 bases, with 4 bases sitting between them.

The chain carries TRBV28 and TRBJ2-7; 7 positions match TRBD2. CDR1 is MDHEN and CDR2 is SYDVKM in the germline V gene. The V segment lost 7 bases and the J segment 2 bases; nucleotides outside the gene matches: 8. This CDR3 region has 14 residues. The CDR3 DNA sequence: TGTGCCAGCAACTACCCGGGGGGTACCTACGAGCAGTACTTC. This translates into CASNYPGGTYEQYF.

This clonotype has a count of ten or more. The V call is TRBV9, the J call TRBJ2-3; the match to TRBD2 covers 8 bases. In germline, CDR1 is SGDLS, CDR2 YYNGEE. V dropped 6 bases and J dropped 2; count of bases not matched to a gene: 8. CDR3 length: 15 amino acids. DNA for the CDR3: TGTGCCAGCAACGAGGCGGGGGGTGTCACAGATACGCAGTATTTT. Protein product: CASNEAGGVTDTQYF. Full variable domain (rest looked up from reference TRBV9 and TRBJ2-3): DSGVTQTPKHLITATGQRVTLRCSPRSGDLSVYWYQQSLDQGLQFLIQYYNGEERAKGNILERFSAQQFPDLHSELNLSSLELGDSALYFCASNEAGGVTDTQYFGPGTRLTVL.

This clonotype was observed many times. This chain connects TRBV9 to TRBJ1-1; D ambiguous. Germline V gene lookup returns CDR1 SGDLS and CDR2 YYNGEE. V was clipped by 2 bases and J by 1 base, with 6 bases between them. The CDR3 has 13 residues. The CDR3 here is CASSVAPNTEAFF. The CDR3 DNA sequence: TGTGCCAGCAGCGTCGCGCCGAACACTGAAGCTTTCTTT.

This clonotype was seen a few times. The chain links TRBV5-1 to TRBJ2-3; D call uncertain. From germline, CDR1 is SGHRS and CDR2 YFSETQ. Trimming cost V 3 bases and J 2 bases, with 1 base left between them. The CDR3 sequence is 11 residues long. The DNA of the CDR3 is TGCGCCAGCAGCTACACAGATACGCAGTATTTT. It codes for CASSYTDTQYF. Full variable domain (remainder filled in from reference TRBV5-1 and TRBJ2-3): KAGVTQTPRYLIKTRGQQVTLSCSPISGHRSVSWYQQTPGQGLQFLFEYFSETQRNKGNFPGRFSGRQFSNSRSEMNVSTLELGDSALYLCASSYTDTQYFGPGTRLTVL.

The sample holds many counts of this clonotype. V and J are TRBV20-1 and TRBJ2-4, with TRBD2 matching 8 bases. V lost 6 bases to trimming and J lost 8 bases; unmatched junction nucleotides: 12. The CDR3 spans 14 residues. Germline V gene lookup returns CDR1 DFQATT and CDR2 SNEGSKA (reference sequence). The CDR3 sequence: CSALLSGAAHIQYF. DNA for the CDR3: TGCAGTGCCTTGCTTAGCGGGGCCGCGCACATTCAGTACTTC.

This clonotype was seen a handful of times. The J gene is TRBJ1-2, the V gene TRBV12-3 or TRBV12-4; D might be TRBD1 (5 bases). Trimming pared 6 bases from V and 2 bases from J, leaving 19 bases between. This CDR3 comprises 16 residues. The CDR3: CASRPAGREGNYGYTF. The DNA for the CDR3 is TGTGCCAGCAGGCCTGCAGGGCGCGAGGGGAACTATGGCTACACCTTC.

V and J are TRBV28 and TRBJ1-6; D is undetermined. The germline V gene encodes CDR1 MDHEN and CDR2 SYDVKM. V was cut by 6 bases and J by 9 bases, with 12 bases left in between. This CDR3 spans 13 amino acids. CDR3: CASSVVSLSPLHF. Written as DNA, the CDR3 is TGTGCCAGCAGCGTAGTGAGTCTTTCACCCCTCCACTTT. The full variable domain, its missing parts supplied by reference TRBV28 and TRBJ1-6, is DVKVTQSSRYLVKRTGEKVFLECVQDMDHENMFWYRQDPGLGLRLIYFSYDVKMKEKGDIPEGYSVSREKKERFSLILESASTNQTSMYLCASSVVSLSPLHFGNGTRLTVT.

This rearrangement joins TRBV27 to TRBJ2-3, with TRBD1 matching over 8 bases. The CDR3 consists of 17 residues. Per the germline V gene, CDR1 is MNHEY and CDR2 is SMNVEV (reference sequence). J lost 8 bases, V lost 4 bases, and 17 bases had no gene match. The CDR3 protein is CASSSLRQGPAAGTQYF. The DNA of the CDR3 is TGTGCCAGCAGTTCCCTACGACAGGGGCCCGCCGCGGGTACGCAGTATTTT.

The J gene is TRBJ2-3, the V gene TRBV4-3; TRBD1 matches at 12 bases. V dropped 6 bases and J dropped 0; count of bases not matched to a gene: 16. In germline, CDR1 is LGHNA, CDR2 YSLEER. The CDR3 length is 20 residues. The CDR3 nucleotides read TGCGCCAGCAGGGGATTTAAGGGACAGGGGGCTCCAGAGAGCACAGATACGCAGTATTTT. The encoded protein is CASRGFKGQGAPESTDTQYF.

The J gene is TRBJ2-3, the V gene TRBV20-1; D not resolved. CDR3 length: 12 residues. Per the germline V gene, CDR1 is DFQATT and CDR2 is SNEGSKA (reference sequence). V lost 3 bases and J 2 bases, leaving 6 bases between the germline ends. CDR3 coding DNA: TGCAGTGCTAGCGGAACCACAGATACGCAGTATTTT. Amino acids: CSASGTTDTQYF.

This clonotype has only a few counts. J is TRBJ2-1 and V is TRBV20-1, with TRBD2 matching over 8 bases. CDR1 and CDR2 (germline): DFQATT, SNEGSKA (reference sequence). The trim removed 6 bases at V and 0 bases at J, leaving 13 bases unmatched. The CDR3 runs to 17 residues. CDR3 sequence reads: CSATTGGGWSSYNEQFF. In nucleotides, the CDR3 is TGCAGTGCCACCACTGGCGGGGGGTGGAGCTCCTACAATGAGCAGTTCTTC.

The CDR3 region has the DNA TGCGCCAGCAGAATAGGGACTAGCGGGGGTGATGAGCAGTTCTTC. Protein product: CASRIGTSGGDEQFF. The genes are TRBV5-1 and TRBJ2-1; 14 bases are a match to TRBD2. The germline V gene has CDR1 SGHRS and CDR2 YFSETQ. V gave up 5 bases and J gave up 8 bases; unmatched junction bases: 6. This CDR3 contains 15 residues. Full variable domain (rest looked up from reference TRBV5-1 and TRBJ2-1): KAGVTQTPRYLIKTRGQQVTLSCSPISGHRSVSWYQQTPGQGLQFLFEYFSETQRNKGNFPGRFSGRQFSNSRSEMNVSTLELGDSALYLCASRIGTSGGDEQFFGPGTRLTVL.

Many counts were recorded for this clonotype. The gene calls are TRBV28 and TRBJ2-1; TRBD2 aligns across 12 bases. CDR3 size: 17 residues. CDR1 and CDR2 from the germline V gene are MDHEN and SYDVKM. The junction had 8 bases not matched to a gene; V was cut back by 5 bases and J by 3 bases. The CDR3 sequence: CASSPRLAGDRYNEQFF. In DNA, the CDR3 is TGTGCCAGCAGTCCACGACTAGCGGGGGACCGCTACAATGAGCAGTTCTTC.

This clonotype came up a few times. The chain recombines TRBV5-1 with TRBJ1-1; D ambiguous. The CDR3 has 15 amino acids. V gave up 4 bases and J gave up 3 bases, with 16 bases separating them. Germline values: CDR1 SGHRS, CDR2 YFSETQ. CDR3 in DNA: TGCGCCAGCAGCATGGACCCTCAGGAGGACACTGAAGCTTTCTTT. The encoded protein is CASSMDPQEDTEAFF. The whole variable domain, remainder taken from reference TRBV5-1 and TRBJ1-1, is KAGVTQTPRYLIKTRGQQVTLSCSPISGHRSVSWYQQTPGQGLQFLFEYFSETQRNKGNFPGRFSGRQFSNSRSEMNVSTLELGDSALYLCASSMDPQEDTEAFFGQGTRLTVV.

This clonotype was recorded many times. The rearrangement joins TRBV11-2 to TRBJ1-1; 7 nucleotides line up with TRBD1. The CDR3 is made up of 17 amino acids. CDR1 SGHAT and CDR2 FQNNGV come from the germline V gene. V lost 5 bases to trimming and J lost 6 bases; unmatched junction nucleotides: 18. The CDR3 loop is CASSRPGRGRGEAEAFF. The CDR3 DNA reads as TGTGCCAGCAGCAGACCGGGGAGGGGGCGCGGAGAGGCTGAAGCTTTCTTT.

This clonotype was counted between two and nine times. The DNA of the CDR3 is TGCGCCAGCAGTGATACTACGGGGGGGCCACGCGGGTTCGAGCAGTACTTC. Translation gives CASSDTTGGPRGFEQYF. V and J are TRBV10-2 and TRBJ2-7; 8 bases line up with TRBD2. The CDR3 is made up of 17 amino acids. Germline CDR1 and CDR2: WSHSY and SAAADI. V shed 3 bases, J shed 6 bases, and the junction held 16 bases outside the gene matches.

In its sample, this clonotype was seen a few times. The chain combines TRBV6-5 with TRBJ2-3; D might be TRBD1 (6 bases). The V and J ends lost 6 bases and 2 bases respectively, with 15 bases between them. Germline V lookup: CDR1 MNHEY, CDR2 SVGAGI. This CDR3 has 15 amino acids. The CDR3 region has the DNA TGTGCCAGCAGCCTTACAGGGCCCCCCACAGATACGCAGTATTTT. This gives the protein CASSLTGPPTDTQYF.

In this sample, this clonotype turned up many times. CDR3 protein: CSARDGNSPLHF. Here the CDR3 DNA reads TGCAGTGCTAGAGATGGGAATTCACCCCTCCACTTT. The rearrangement joins TRBV20-1 to TRBJ1-6, with D hard to call. V was pared by 0 bases and J by 7 bases, with 4 bases between. The CDR3 consists of 12 residues. CDR1 DFQATT and CDR2 SNEGSKA come from the germline V gene (reference sequence).

The sample holds many counts of this clonotype. The chain couples TRBV10-1 to TRBJ2-7; D assignment may be TRBD1 or TRBD2 (5 bases each). The V gene lost 6 bases and the J gene lost 5 bases, with 20 bases spanning the gap. There are 15 residues in the CDR3. Germline V gene sequence: CDR1 WNHNN, CDR2 SYGVQD (reference sequence). The CDR3 region is CASSAGTTPGDEQYF. CDR3 DNA sequence: TGCGCCAGCAGCGCCGGGACCACGCCTGGTGACGAGCAGTACTTC.